This T cell receptor (beta chain) is from a study of T cell changes during pregnancy in multiple sclerosis. Sequencing used immunoSEQ multiplex PCR; TCRdb keeps in-frame clones, though not all of them. Here the sample spans about 110,000 clones, 75% to 95% being singletons. The germline gives CDR1 GTSNPN, CDR2 SVGIG (reference sequence). The CDR3 is 13 residues long. V shed 5 bases and J 9 bases; nucleotides not matched to a gene: 3. The V gene is TRBV30, the J gene TRBJ1-6; the match to TRBD1 covers 11 bases. The receptor's source is a female donor with multiple sclerosis, enrolled in a pregnancy study. Sequences were derived from peripheral blood, sampled before pregnancy. The DNA of the CDR3 is TGTGCCTGGGGGACAGGGGGAGCTTCACCCCTCCACTTT. This gives the protein CAWGTGGASPLHF.